This record concerns one T cell receptor beta chain sequence. This entry is derived from a study of shared clonotypes between healthy human individuals. Looking at the study overall: Three plates were used per donor for CD4 naive, three for CD4 memory, two for CD8 naive and one for CD8 memory.

Trimming took off 7 bases at V and 3 bases at J, with 16 bases between the two ends. The germline V gene encodes CDR1 LNHDA and CDR2 SQIVND (reference sequence). The CDR3 totals 15 residues. Clones were sequenced by immunoSEQ multiplex PCR, and TCRdb holds only the in-frame ones, with some missing. The table lists over 1.4 million clones, roughly 96% of them singletons, with approximately 1.1% in the top ten. Sample: naive CD4+ T cells sorted from blood. Subset here: CD45RA+ positively selected. The sequence was collected from a man aged 25 to 40 in good health. The rearrangement links TRBV19 to TRBJ1-5; D uncertain. CDR3 sequence: CASMLEVTPNQPQHF. CDR3 bases: TGTGCCAGTATGCTTGAGGTCACCCCCAATCAGCCCCAGCATTTT.